This T cell receptor (beta chain) emerged from a study of neurological immune-mediated disorders. Germline assignment: CDR1 SGHDN and CDR2 FVKESK. The CDR3 has 14 amino acids. Trimming cost V 1 base and J 3 bases, with 9 bases left between them. TCRdb processed the 5' RACE reads anew with MiXCR; each CDR3 protein has one entry. The data hold over 65,000 distinct CDR3 sequences, with 2.5% to 3% observed a single time. In its sample, this clonotype was seen many times. What was sequenced was PBMCs. The TCR originated in a woman aged 30 to 39 with multiple sclerosis. This chain connects TRBV14 to TRBJ1-2, with D tentatively TRBD1 (6 bases). The CDR3, as DNA: TGTGCCAGCAGCCAAGTTGCAGGGGACTATGGCTACACCTTC. This sequence encodes CASSQVAGDYGYTF.